These 25 T cell receptor beta chains were all obtained from the same sample, sequenced in a study of tumor-infiltrating lymphocytes in primary liver carcinoma. TCR beta cDNA came from approximately 0.55 ug total RNA, primed with a constant-region primer. What produced the TCR beta libraries was three nested multiplex PCR rounds using slightly modified ARM-PCR. Rounds one and two of PCR, each of around 11 cycles, were primed with TRBV1-TRBV30 forward primers and a C-beta reverse primer. In TCRdb, the multiplex PCR reads were re-called with MiXCR into one record per CDR3 protein. Here the sample spans approximately 330,000 distinct CDR3 sequences, almost 65% being singletons. Out of unsorted whole blood came the blood RNA, and germline DNA was extracted as well. The sample consisted of peripheral blood. The receptors shown here come from a man aged 35 to 55 with primary liver carcinoma and hepatitis B virus infection.

In its sample, this clonotype was seen many times. The chain uses TRBV6-1 and TRBJ2-7; D gene unclear. Trimming stripped 2 bases from V and 4 bases from J, with 3 bases between. The germline V gene encodes CDR1 MNHNS and CDR2 SASEGT. The CDR3 loop spans 11 amino acids. The CDR3, as DNA: TGTGCCAGCAGTGAAAGATACGAGCAGTACTTC. It codes for CASSERYEQYF.

The chain links TRBV7-9 to TRBJ2-1; D gene unclear. V was shortened by 3 bases and J by 8 bases, with 17 bases between the two germline ends. The germline CDR1 and CDR2 sequences are SEHNR and FQNEAQ (reference sequence). The CDR3 consists of 15 residues. The CDR3 loop reads CASSFGALRHHEQFF. The CDR3 DNA sequence: TGTGCCAGCAGCTTTGGAGCGCTCCGCCACCATGAGCAGTTCTTC.

This clonotype was picked up a small number of times. The chain employs TRBV28 and TRBJ1-4; 8 bases are a match to TRBD1. CDR3 length: 13 residues. CDR1 MDHEN and CDR2 SYDVKM come from the germline V gene. Trimming removed 6 bases from V and 8 bases from J; junction bases left unmatched: 5. The CDR3 sequence is CASRRGQEEKLFF. In nucleotides, the CDR3 is TGTGCCAGCAGACGGGGACAGGAGGAAAAACTGTTTTTT.

Worth noting for this clonotype: This may stem from a read error, because a much larger clone lies one nucleotide away. This CDR3 is missing its conserved last phenylalanine or tryptophan, likely due to a read error. The chain combines TRBV29-1 with TRBJ2-7; TRBD2 agrees at 13 bases. After removal of 7 bases from V and 6 bases from J, the junction contained 6 bases not matched to a gene. Germline V lookup: CDR1 SQVTM, CDR2 ANQGSEA. This CDR3 has 13 amino acids. CDR3 nucleotides: TGCAGCGCCCGGTGGACTAGCGGGAGCGAGCAGTACTTG. Translating it yields CSARWTSGSEQYL.

About this clonotype itself: The CDR3 does not close with the conserved phenylalanine or tryptophan, likely indicating a read error. The chain couples TRBV28 to TRBJ2-1; D may be TRBD2 (6 bases). Per germline, CDR1 MDHEN and CDR2 SYDVKM. This CDR3 has 15 residues. The CDR3 is CTSSFSGKSYNGQFS. As DNA, the CDR3 is TGTACCAGTAGTTTTAGCGGAAAATCCTACAATGGGCAGTTCTCC.

Concerning this clonotype itself: A much bigger clone sits one base away, suggesting this may be a read error. This chain connects TRBV6-5 to TRBJ2-1, with TRBD2 identical over 7 bases. The J segment lost 7 bases and the V segment lost 4 bases, leaving 10 bases of the junction unmatched. Germline V CDR1 and CDR2: MNHEY, SVGAGI. The CDR3 covers 15 residues. The CDR3 region is CASSSNQREGNEQFF. CDR3 bases: TGTGCCAGCAGTTCCAATCAGAGGGAGGGGAATGAGCAGTTCTTC.

A note on this clonotype: One end of the junction fails to match germline, which may point to a read error. V and J are TRBV11-2 and TRBJ1-1, with 7 bases lining up with TRBD1. The CDR3 covers 13 residues. Germline loops: CDR1 SGHAT, CDR2 FQNNGV. CDR3 DNA sequence: TGCGCCAGCAGCTTAGAGACAGGGACTGAAGCTTTCTTT. This sequence encodes CASSLETGTEAFF. The variable domain in full, with the rest retrieved from reference TRBV11-2 and TRBJ1-1, is EAGVAQSPRYKIIEKRQSVAFWCNPISGHATLYWYQQILGQGPKLLIQFQNNGVVDDSQLPKDRFSAERLKGVDSTLKIQPAKLEDSAVYLCASSLETGTEAFFGQGTRLTVV.

To note about this clonotype: The junction differs from germline at one of its ends, possibly a read error. The CDR3 is CASGGVRDLYGYNF. DNA for the CDR3: TGTGCCAGCGGGGGGGTCCGGGACCTCTATGGTTACAACTTC. The J gene is TRBJ1-2, the V gene TRBV11-2, with a tentative D call TRBD1 (5 bases). The CDR3 runs 14 residues. The germline CDR1 and CDR2 sequences are SGHAT and FQNNGV.

About this clonotype itself: A clone one base away is much larger, so this may be a read error. This sequence joins TRBV4-2 and TRBJ1-5; no clear D gene. The CDR3 contains 14 residues. In germline, CDR1 is LGHNA, CDR2 YNFKEQ. The CDR3 spells CASSQEAGGQSQHF. CDR3 DNA: TGCGCCAGCAGCCAAGAAGCGGGCGGCCAGTCCCAGCATTTT.

This clonotype showed up just once. A much larger clone differs by one base, so this may be a read error. The V and J genes are TRBV10-3 and TRBJ1-4, with D uncertain. Germline CDR1 ENHRY, CDR2 SYGVKD. CDR3 length: 14 residues. The CDR3, as DNA: TGTACCATCAGTGAAGCAGTAGGGAATGAAAAACTGTTTTTT. This sequence encodes CTISEAVGNEKLFF.

This chain joins TRBV11-1 and TRBJ2-2; D tentatively reads TRBD1 or TRBD2 (5 bases each). The CDR3 is 14 amino acids. V was pared by 7 bases and J by 6 bases, with 15 bases between. CDR1 and CDR2 (germline): SGHAT, FQDESV (reference sequence). CDR3 region: CASKEERGAGELFF. The CDR3 nucleotides are TGTGCCAGCAAAGAGGAGAGGGGTGCCGGGGAGCTGTTTTTT.

This clonotype was observed at least ten times. CDR3 region: CAIQGGNQPQHF. The CDR3 nucleotides are TGTGCCATTCAGGGAGGGAATCAGCCCCAGCATTTT. This chain joins TRBV10-3 and TRBJ1-5; the D gene is possibly TRBD1 (5 bases). The CDR3 is 12 residues long. CDR1 and CDR2 from the germline V gene are ENHRY and SYGVKD. V lost 9 bases, J lost 4 bases, and 10 bases lay in between.

This chain joins TRBV5-4 and TRBJ2-1; 13 bases line up with TRBD2. CDR3 length: 13 amino acids. CDR1 SGHNT and CDR2 YYREEE come from the germline V gene (reference sequence). With 6 bases clipped from V and 7 bases from J, the junction kept 1 base outside the gene matches. This CDR3 reads CASMTSGRNEQFF. CDR3 coding DNA: TGTGCCAGCATGACTAGCGGGAGGAATGAGCAGTTCTTC.

As concerns this clonotype: The CDR3 does not end in the conserved phenylalanine or tryptophan, so this is likely a read error. The chain is built from TRBV11-3 and TRBJ2-1, with TRBD2 matching over 8 bases. This CDR3 is built from 15 residues. Looked up from germline, CDR1 is SGHNT and CDR2 is YENEEA. Unmatched junction bases numbered 9, after V lost 4 bases and J lost 7 bases. CDR3 residues: CASSSTAGVCNEQFS. The DNA for the CDR3 is TGTGCCAGCAGCTCTACAGCGGGAGTGTGTAATGAGCAGTTCTCC.

Here the CDR3 DNA reads TGTGCCAGCACCCGGACAGGGGGGAACACTGAAGCTTTCTTT. Protein: CASTRTGGNTEAFF. The rearrangement links TRBV6-2 or TRBV6-3 to TRBJ1-1; 10 bases fit TRBD1. Germline assignment: CDR1 MNHEY and CDR2 SVGEGT. The CDR3 is made up of 14 amino acids. The J segment lost 1 base and the V segment lost 7 bases, leaving 3 bases of the junction unmatched.

About this clonotype: Germline and junction disagree at one end, which may indicate a read error. This rearrangement joins TRBV6-2 or TRBV6-3 to TRBJ2-1, with D uncertain. From germline, CDR1 is MNHEY and CDR2 SVGEGT. CDR3 length equals 13 residues. The CDR3 protein is CASSYSLYSEQFF. The CDR3 bases are TGCGCCAGCAGTTACTCGCTTTACAGTGAGCAGTTCTTC.

This clonotype was counted many times. The chain carries TRBV4-1 and TRBJ2-5; 7 bases fit TRBD2. There are 14 residues in the CDR3. CDR1 and CDR2 (germline): MGHRA, YSYEKL. J lost 7 bases, V lost 6 bases, and 11 bases had no gene match. This chain's CDR3 is CASRARMREGTQYF. In nucleotides, the CDR3 is TGCGCCAGCAGGGCAAGGATGAGGGAGGGGACCCAGTACTTC.

A remark on this clonotype: Germline is not matched at one junction end, which may reflect a read error. The chain has TRBV5-1 and TRBJ1-1; D may be TRBD1 (5 bases). Germline assignment: CDR1 SGHRS and CDR2 YFSETQ. There are 15 residues in the CDR3. The CDR3 region has the DNA TGCGCCACCAGCTTCTGGGGGGGAGGACTCACTGAAGCTTTCTTT. Encoded protein: CATSFWGGGLTEAFF.

The chain couples TRBV7-6 to TRBJ2-5; D not resolved. Between the trimmed V and J ends, which lost 1 base and 7 bases, there was a span of 7 bases. CDR1 and CDR2 from the germline V gene are SGHVS and FNYEAQ. The CDR3 length is 12 residues. For the CDR3, the DNA is TGTGCCAGCAGCTTAGAGGAAGGGACCCAGTACTTC. Translation: CASSLEEGTQYF.

This clonotype was detected many times. This chain connects TRBV6-5 to TRBJ2-5, with TRBD1 matching over 8 bases. Germline loops: CDR1 MNHEY, CDR2 SVGAGI. The junction had 5 bases not matched to a gene; V was cut back by 0 bases and J by 5 bases. This CDR3 is built from 15 residues. The CDR3 protein is CASSYSAGGWETQYF. The CDR3 DNA reads TGTGCCAGCAGTTACTCGGCAGGGGGCTGGGAGACCCAGTACTTC.

This clonotype appeared many times. The chain recombines TRBV10-3 with TRBJ1-5; D might be TRBD1 (5 bases). The CDR3 extends over 15 amino acids. The V end was cut by 3 bases, the J end by 0 bases, with 9 bases between. Per the germline V gene, CDR1 is ENHRY and CDR2 is SYGVKD. CDR3 amino acids: CAISDRGDSNQPQHF. DNA of the CDR3: TGTGCCATCAGTGACCGAGGGGATAGCAATCAGCCCCAGCATTTT.

As concerns this clonotype: A read error may produce the germline difference seen at one junction end. The chain carries TRBV11-1 and TRBJ2-2; 8 nucleotides align to TRBD2. The CDR3 contains 14 residues. Germline V CDR1 and CDR2: SGHAT, FQDESV (reference sequence). Here the CDR3 DNA reads TGTGCCAGCCGGCGGGGGGCAGTCGCCGGGGAGCTGCCTTTT. Translation gives CASRRGAVAGELPF.

Details on this clonotype: Here the CDR3 omits its conserved ending phenylalanine or tryptophan, so a read error is the likely source. J is TRBJ2-1 and V is TRBV11-2; D uncertain. CDR3 length: 13 residues. Germline CDR1 and CDR2: SGHAT and FQNNGV. The CDR3 DNA reads as TGTACCAGCAGCTTAGAGCCAAGAAATGAGCAGTTCTAC. It codes for CTSSLEPRNEQFY.

At least ten counts were recorded for this clonotype. V is TRBV13 and J is TRBJ2-3; 7 bases agree with TRBD1. The J segment lost 4 bases and the V segment lost 0 bases, leaving 1 base of the junction unmatched. The germline V gene has CDR1 PRHDT and CDR2 FYEKMQ (reference sequence). This CDR3 has 14 residues. As DNA, the CDR3 is TGTGCCAGCAGCTTAGGAACAGGGGCAGATACGCAGTATTTT. Translating it yields CASSLGTGADTQYF.

This clonotype has just a few counts. The J gene is TRBJ2-1, the V gene TRBV5-1; the match to TRBD1 covers 11 bases. The trim removed 5 bases at V and 7 bases at J, leaving 8 bases unmatched. From germline, CDR1 is SGHRS and CDR2 YFSETQ. The CDR3 runs to 15 residues. The CDR3, as DNA: TGCGCCAGCAGAAACCGGGACAGGGGGGCAAATGAGCAGTTCTTC. Residues: CASRNRDRGANEQFF.